This note documents a single T cell receptor (beta chain) sequence. This clonotype was seen repeatedly, ten times or more. Its antigen has not been determined. No base qualities exist here, and no much larger clone lies one base off it. The germline V gene encodes CDR1 SGHDT and CDR2 YYEEEE. Spanning cysteine to phenylalanine, the CDR3 consists of 11 amino acids. The only DNA kept is the CDR3, 33 bases in frame from the first base. A distance of 7 bases separates the germline ends of V and J, which lose 2 bases and 7 bases respectively. Libraries were constructed by RACE. The run used a NextSeq 500. During library preparation, unique molecular identifiers were attached to individual cDNA molecules so that TCRs could be counted in a quantitative, reproducible way. Under the source paper's analysis protocol: Samples had a median of roughly 100,000 TCRs, with a range from roughly 23,224 to 700,000. V, J and CDR3 annotation of the TCR reads was carried out using the Decombinator software suite. For the PS versus PT1 abundance plots, all samples were subsampled to the same number of TCRs (28,000). TCRs were defined as expanded if absent before sensitization and observed at least eight times at the 2-week time point. TCRdb reprocessed the public reads (quality trimming at Q25 with fastp, clone calling with MiXCR) and kept in-frame beta chains. Entries that share a CDR3 protein sequence are merged under the most common genes and DNA. TCRdb assigned the V and J calls; the authors' analysis was not used. The sample contains roughly 71,000 distinct CDR3 sequences, 6% to 7% of them found a single time. The ten largest make up 3% to 4% of the sample.

This sample stems from a study of human T cells and chemical hapten exposure (dated by TCRdb to the early 2020s). At the level of the whole study: Libraries were combined into a pool for sequencing, and differences in TCR yield between samples came mainly from small differences in library volumes within the pool. Peripheral blood TCR repertoire changes were tracked in vivo in alopecia patients during primary and secondary sensitization to the hapten diphenylcyclopropenone (DPC). Each blood RNA sample was used to sequence both TCR alpha and TCR beta chains. General findings and caveats noted by the study authors: After repeated subsampling, the strength of the expansion versus patch-test correlation and the threshold at which it became significant changed. DPC sensitization did not change the number of TCRs with a frequency above 1 in 1000, and there was no evidence of changes in global repertoire structure.

The time point label for this specimen denotes: healthy volunteer bleed at 6 weeks. Total RNA was isolated from unfractionated whole blood collected in Tempus Blood RNA tubes. Four or five healthy volunteers acted as controls for TCR sequencing and had blood drawn at day 0, 2 weeks and 6 weeks. The TCR sequence derives from a female donor in good health. Some clones in this sample may be carry-over from other donors' samples. Sequencing was performed on whole blood. The chain was built from TRBV5-6 and TRBJ2-7, with the D segment identity uncertain. The sequenced DNA: TGTGCCAGCAGCTTCTATTTGGAGCAGTACTTC. The resulting protein is CASSFYLEQYF.